These T cell receptor beta chains were read from a single sample in a study of cytomegalovirus exposure and HLA in healthy donors. Profiled with immunoSEQ multiplex PCR; TCRdb holds only in-frame clones, not every one. The table shows approximately 150,000 clones, with under 85% occurring only once. Input material: PBMCs. These receptors all come from a young man in good health and CMV-seronegative. Each CDR3 is given with its conserved first and last residue. Fields, in order: D gene, J gene, V gene, clone size, CDR3 DNA, CDR3 protein. The D gene is left open where the match is weak. Some rows have no size entry. The others give once, few or many, or a class for an expanded clone.

d_call: NA; j_call: TRBJ2-3; v_call: TRBV30; clone_size: NA; cdr3_nt: TGTGCCTGGAGTCAAACGGGACTGGCAGATACGCAGTATTTT; cdr3_aa: CAWSQTGLADTQYF
d_call: TRBD1; j_call: TRBJ1-1; v_call: TRBV6-5; clone_size: NA; cdr3_nt: TGTGCCAGCAACCGACAGGGCGGGTTGGGCACTGAAGCTTTCTTT; cdr3_aa: CASNRQGGLGTEAFF
d_call: TRBD1; j_call: TRBJ1-5; v_call: TRBV27; clone_size: NA; cdr3_nt: TGTGCCAGCAGGGACCAGACAGGGGTCAATCAGCCCCAGCATTTT; cdr3_aa: CASRDQTGVNQPQHF
d_call: TRBD2; j_call: TRBJ2-5; v_call: TRBV6-5; clone_size: NA; cdr3_nt: TGTGCCAGCAGTTACTCGGGAGGGGTGTACTTC; cdr3_aa: CASSYSGGVYF
d_call: NA; j_call: TRBJ2-2; v_call: TRBV4-1; clone_size: once; cdr3_nt: TGCGCCAGCAGCCCCGGCACCGGGGAGCTGTTTTTT; cdr3_aa: CASSPGTGELFF
d_call: NA; j_call: TRBJ1-6; v_call: TRBV30; clone_size: once; cdr3_nt: TGTGCCTGGAGTGTATTGCGGGCTCCCAGGAGGTCCCTCCACTTT; cdr3_aa: CAWSVLRAPRRSLHF
d_call: NA; j_call: TRBJ1-3; v_call: TRBV10-3; clone_size: NA; cdr3_nt: TGTGCCATCAGTGAGAAGGAGGGAGGAAACACCATATATTTT; cdr3_aa: CAISEKEGGNTIYF
d_call: NA; j_call: TRBJ2-3; v_call: TRBV6-6; clone_size: NA; cdr3_nt: TGTGCCAGCAGTTCTTCAGTGTATACGCAGTATTTT; cdr3_aa: CASSSSVYTQYF
d_call: NA; j_call: TRBJ2-5; v_call: TRBV7-9; clone_size: NA; cdr3_nt: TGTTCCAGCAGCACAACTGGAGGGGAGACCCAGTACTTC; cdr3_aa: CSSSTTGGETQYF
d_call: NA; j_call: TRBJ1-5; v_call: TRBV11-2; clone_size: NA; cdr3_nt: TGTCCAAATCAGCCCCAGCATTTT; cdr3_aa: CPNQPQHF
d_call: NA; j_call: TRBJ2-5; v_call: TRBV5-4; clone_size: NA; cdr3_nt: TGTGCCAGCAGCCCGCCCGGAGTGGAGACCCAGTACTTC; cdr3_aa: CASSPPGVETQYF
d_call: TRBD2; j_call: TRBJ2-5; v_call: TRBV5-6; clone_size: NA; cdr3_nt: TGTGCCAGCAGCTTTAGTGCGGGGGGTGAGACCCAGTACTTC; cdr3_aa: CASSFSAGGETQYF
d_call: TRBD2; j_call: TRBJ2-7; v_call: TRBV4-3; clone_size: NA; cdr3_nt: TGCGCCAGCAGCCAAGGTTATTCGCGGGAGGGCCTGAACGAGCAGTACTTC; cdr3_aa: CASSQGYSREGLNEQYF
d_call: TRBD2; j_call: TRBJ2-2; v_call: TRBV5-1; clone_size: NA; cdr3_nt: TGCGCCAGCACGGGAGGAACCGGGGAGCTGTTTTTT; cdr3_aa: CASTGGTGELFF
d_call: NA; j_call: TRBJ1-2; v_call: TRBV30; clone_size: NA; cdr3_nt: TGTGCCTGTTTGTCTCTCCTTAACTATGGCTACACCTTC; cdr3_aa: CACLSLLNYGYTF
d_call: TRBD2; j_call: TRBJ2-1; v_call: TRBV6-5; clone_size: once; cdr3_nt: TGTGCCAGCAGGAGAGGTACTAGCGGGAGTTCTGAGCAGTTCTTC; cdr3_aa: CASRRGTSGSSEQFF
d_call: TRBD2; j_call: TRBJ2-5; v_call: TRBV15; clone_size: NA; cdr3_nt: TGTGCCACCAGCAATCCGGGGGGGGCAGAGACCCAGTACTTC; cdr3_aa: CATSNPGGAETQYF
d_call: TRBD2; j_call: TRBJ2-2; v_call: TRBV7-3; clone_size: NA; cdr3_nt: TGTGCCAGCAGCCCGACTAGCTTACAACTTCTGAACACCGGGGAGCTGTTTTTT; cdr3_aa: CASSPTSLQLLNTGELFF
d_call: NA; j_call: TRBJ2-2; v_call: TRBV25-1; clone_size: NA; cdr3_nt: TGTGCCAGCAGCCCCAGGAACACCGGGGAGCTGTTTTTT; cdr3_aa: CASSPRNTGELFF
d_call: TRBD1; j_call: TRBJ2-7; v_call: TRBV5-1; clone_size: NA; cdr3_nt: TGCGCCAGCAGACAGGGACAGGCAACAACCTACGAGCAGTACTTC; cdr3_aa: CASRQGQATTYEQYF
d_call: NA; j_call: TRBJ1-1; v_call: TRBV7-2; clone_size: NA; cdr3_nt: TGTGCCAGCAGTTATAGTCGGGACACCATGAACACTGAAGCTTTCTTT; cdr3_aa: CASSYSRDTMNTEAFF
d_call: TRBD1; j_call: TRBJ2-7; v_call: TRBV27; clone_size: NA; cdr3_nt: TGTGCCAGCAGTTTTGACAGGGTATCCGAGCAGTACTTC; cdr3_aa: CASSFDRVSEQYF
d_call: TRBD2; j_call: TRBJ2-3; v_call: TRBV28; clone_size: NA; cdr3_nt: TGTGCCAGCAGGGGATTCCGGGAGTTCGGGACTAGGGGATCCCAGCGGAATACGCAGTATTTT; cdr3_aa: CASRGFREFGTRGSQRNTQYF
d_call: TRBD1; j_call: TRBJ2-3; v_call: TRBV28; clone_size: NA; cdr3_nt: TGTGCCAGCAGTAACCGACAGGGGTGGACAGATACGCAGTATTTT; cdr3_aa: CASSNRQGWTDTQYF
d_call: NA; j_call: TRBJ1-6; v_call: TRBV9; clone_size: NA; cdr3_nt: TGTGCCAGCAGCGTAGGAGCAGGGGTTGGTTCACCCCTCCACTTT; cdr3_aa: CASSVGAGVGSPLHF
d_call: NA; j_call: TRBJ2-1; v_call: TRBV7-3; clone_size: NA; cdr3_nt: TGTGCCAGCAGCTTGGGAGCGAGCTCCTACAATGAGCAGTTCTTC; cdr3_aa: CASSLGASSYNEQFF
d_call: NA; j_call: TRBJ2-5; v_call: TRBV9; clone_size: NA; cdr3_nt: TGTGCCAGCAGCGTAGACAGCCAGACCCAGTACTTC; cdr3_aa: CASSVDSQTQYF
d_call: TRBD2; j_call: TRBJ2-1; v_call: TRBV7-9; clone_size: NA; cdr3_nt: TGTGCCAGCAGCTTAGCTAGCGGGGGCCGACTTAATGAGCAGTTCTTC; cdr3_aa: CASSLASGGRLNEQFF
d_call: TRBD2; j_call: TRBJ2-3; v_call: TRBV6-5; clone_size: NA; cdr3_nt: TGTGCCAGCAGTGTGCGGGAGCACGGTACGCAGTATTTT; cdr3_aa: CASSVREHGTQYF
d_call: TRBD2; j_call: TRBJ2-7; v_call: TRBV18; clone_size: NA; cdr3_nt: TGTGCCAGCTCACCCGGCCTAGCGGGCTCCACCTACGAGCAGTACTTC; cdr3_aa: CASSPGLAGSTYEQYF
d_call: NA; j_call: TRBJ2-7; v_call: TRBV20-1; clone_size: NA; cdr3_nt: TGCAGTGCTTCACAGGGATACGAGCAGTACTTC; cdr3_aa: CSASQGYEQYF
d_call: TRBD1; j_call: TRBJ2-3; v_call: TRBV6-1; clone_size: NA; cdr3_nt: TGTGCCAGCAGGGAGAGGACAGGTTGGGATACGCAGTATTTT; cdr3_aa: CASRERTGWDTQYF
d_call: TRBD1; j_call: TRBJ2-1; v_call: TRBV27; clone_size: few; cdr3_nt: TGTGCCAGCAGTGCGTCATACCGGGACAGGGAGTTCTTC; cdr3_aa: CASSASYRDREFF
d_call: NA; j_call: TRBJ1-1; v_call: TRBV6-6; clone_size: once; cdr3_nt: TGTGCCAGCAGTTATAGGACAGTAGTTGAAGCTTTCTTT; cdr3_aa: CASSYRTVVEAFF
d_call: TRBD1; j_call: TRBJ1-5; v_call: TRBV28; clone_size: NA; cdr3_nt: TGTGCCAGCAGTTTATCCGGGACAGGGGCCGGTCAGCCCCAGCATTTT; cdr3_aa: CASSLSGTGAGQPQHF
d_call: TRBD2; j_call: TRBJ2-5; v_call: TRBV5-4; clone_size: NA; cdr3_nt: TGTGCCAGCAGCTTCCCTAGCGGAGGCGGAGAGACCCAGTACTTC; cdr3_aa: CASSFPSGGGETQYF
d_call: TRBD1; j_call: TRBJ2-7; v_call: TRBV19; clone_size: NA; cdr3_nt: TGTGCCAGCAGCCATTACGGACAGGCCCAACCCGGCGACGAGCAGTACTTC; cdr3_aa: CASSHYGQAQPGDEQYF
d_call: TRBD2; j_call: TRBJ2-5; v_call: TRBV27; clone_size: NA; cdr3_nt: TGTGCCAGCACCGGGAGGAACCAAGAGACCCAGTACTTC; cdr3_aa: CASTGRNQETQYF
d_call: NA; j_call: TRBJ1-6; v_call: TRBV5-1; clone_size: NA; cdr3_nt: TGCGCCAGCAGCTTTGAAGGGGGACGCTCCTATAATTCACCCCCCCACTTT; cdr3_aa: CASSFEGGRSYNSPPHF
d_call: TRBD2; j_call: TRBJ2-5; v_call: TRBV4-1; clone_size: NA; cdr3_nt: TGCGCCAGCAGCCAAGATCGGGCAGCGGGAGGGGAGACCCAGTACTTC; cdr3_aa: CASSQDRAAGGETQYF
d_call: NA; j_call: TRBJ1-5; v_call: TRBV6-5; clone_size: NA; cdr3_nt: TGTGCCAGCAGTTACTCGTGGGAGAGTAATCAGCCCCAGCATTTT; cdr3_aa: CASSYSWESNQPQHF
d_call: TRBD1; j_call: TRBJ2-1; v_call: TRBV4-1; clone_size: NA; cdr3_nt: TGCGCCAGCAGCCACCGGGACAGGGGTCATGAGCAGTTCTTC; cdr3_aa: CASSHRDRGHEQFF
d_call: TRBD1; j_call: TRBJ1-2; v_call: TRBV19; clone_size: NA; cdr3_nt: TGTGCCAGTAGCCGGGGGACAGACCTCTATGGCTACACCTTC; cdr3_aa: CASSRGTDLYGYTF
d_call: NA; j_call: TRBJ1-2; v_call: TRBV19; clone_size: NA; cdr3_nt: TGTGCCAGTAGTATCATAGCCAGTCTTCGGAACTATGGCTACACCTTC; cdr3_aa: CASSIIASLRNYGYTF
d_call: TRBD1; j_call: TRBJ2-3; v_call: TRBV2; clone_size: NA; cdr3_nt: TGTGCCAGCACCAGGACAGGTCGGACAGATACGCAGTATTTT; cdr3_aa: CASTRTGRTDTQYF
d_call: NA; j_call: TRBJ1-5; v_call: TRBV28; clone_size: NA; cdr3_nt: TGTGCCAGCAGTTTCATCACGTCACTTAATCAGCCCCAGCATTTT; cdr3_aa: CASSFITSLNQPQHF
d_call: TRBD1; j_call: TRBJ1-3; v_call: TRBV18; clone_size: NA; cdr3_nt: TGTGCCAGCTCACTCGGATCTCACAGGGGAAGGTCTGGAAACACCATATATTTT; cdr3_aa: CASSLGSHRGRSGNTIYF
d_call: NA; j_call: TRBJ2-1; v_call: TRBV11-2; clone_size: NA; cdr3_nt: TGTGCCAGCAGCTTAGATCCAAATGAGCAGTTCTTC; cdr3_aa: CASSLDPNEQFF
d_call: NA; j_call: TRBJ2-7; v_call: TRBV9; clone_size: NA; cdr3_nt: TGTGCCAGCAGCGAAGGGGGAGGGCCCCTTCGTACCTACGAGCAGTACTTC; cdr3_aa: CASSEGGGPLRTYEQYF
d_call: TRBD1; j_call: TRBJ2-2; v_call: TRBV27; clone_size: few; cdr3_nt: TGTGCCAGCAGGGTCGCAGGGGGGAACACCGGGGAGCTGTTTTTT; cdr3_aa: CASRVAGGNTGELFF
d_call: TRBD1; j_call: TRBJ1-1; v_call: TRBV2; clone_size: NA; cdr3_nt: TGTGCCAGCTCCCCATGGGGGGACAGGGAGGATGAAGCTTTCTTT; cdr3_aa: CASSPWGDREDEAFF
d_call: NA; j_call: TRBJ1-1; v_call: TRBV19; clone_size: NA; cdr3_nt: TGTGCCAGTAGTATGGCCAACATGAACACTGAAGCTTTCTTT; cdr3_aa: CASSMANMNTEAFF
d_call: TRBD1; j_call: TRBJ2-7; v_call: TRBV28; clone_size: NA; cdr3_nt: TGTGCCAGCAGCATAGGGACAGGTCTCTCCTACGAGCAGTACTTC; cdr3_aa: CASSIGTGLSYEQYF
d_call: TRBD1; j_call: TRBJ2-5; v_call: TRBV11-2; clone_size: NA; cdr3_nt: TGTGCCAGCACACGAAATTCCCGGGGACAGCGGTACCAAGAGACCCAGTACTTC; cdr3_aa: CASTRNSRGQRYQETQYF